This T cell receptor beta chain stems from a study of shared clonotypes between healthy human individuals. Findings and caveats of the study: Sharing across a handful of donors was seen in 4% to 6.5% of naive CD4 clonotypes. The study generally estimated greater richness for naive than memory subsets. Non-shared clonotypes had lower generation probabilities than clonotypes shared by all four sorted-subset donors.

The authors split each subset's genomic DNA evenly across several immunoSEQ plates. TCRdb's table, derived via immunoSEQ multiplex PCR, lists solely in-frame clones and lacks some. The sample has about 2.2 million clones; over 85% are singletons. A word on this clone: Its antigen remains unidentified.

Naive CD8 cells were CD45RO-negative, positively selected for CCR7, excluding terminally differentiated effector memory CD45RA+ cells. Between the trimmed V and J ends, which lost 3 bases and 2 bases, there was a span of 11 bases. This CDR3 comprises 16 residues. Germline CDR1 SGHDN, CDR2 FVKESK. This TCR was sampled from a man aged 18 to 29 in good health. Some clones in this sample may be carry-over from other donors' samples. The specimen was naive CD8+ T cells from PBMCs. The chain couples TRBV14 to TRBJ2-6, with D maybe TRBD1 (6 bases). CDR3 coding DNA: TGTGCCAGCAGCCACCACAGGGTCGCTGGGGCCAACGTCCTGACTTTC. This translates into CASSHHRVAGANVLTF.